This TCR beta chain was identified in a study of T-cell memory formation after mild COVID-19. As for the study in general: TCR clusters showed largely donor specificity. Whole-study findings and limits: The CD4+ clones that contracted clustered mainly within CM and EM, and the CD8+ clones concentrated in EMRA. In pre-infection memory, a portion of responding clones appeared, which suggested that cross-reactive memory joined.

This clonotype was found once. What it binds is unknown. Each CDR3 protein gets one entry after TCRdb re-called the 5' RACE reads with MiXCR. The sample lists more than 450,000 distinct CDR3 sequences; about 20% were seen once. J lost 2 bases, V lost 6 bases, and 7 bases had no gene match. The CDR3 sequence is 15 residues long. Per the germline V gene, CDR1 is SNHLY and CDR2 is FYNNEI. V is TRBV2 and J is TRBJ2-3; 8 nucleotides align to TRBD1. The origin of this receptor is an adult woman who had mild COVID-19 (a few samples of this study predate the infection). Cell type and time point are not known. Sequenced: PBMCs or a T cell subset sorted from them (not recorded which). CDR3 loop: CASSRDQGATDTQYF. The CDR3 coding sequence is TGTGCCAGCAGCCGAGACCAGGGGGCCACAGATACGCAGTATTTT.